This entry lists 10 T cell receptor beta chains sequenced from one sample in a study of molecular identifiers for immune sequencing clone quantification. MiXCR was run by TCRdb on the PCR reads, yielding one entry per CDR3 protein. The sample has 85,000 to 100,000 distinct CDR3 sequences; roughly 23% are singletons. The sequencing input was naive CD8+ T cells from blood, with Jurkat cell RNA spiked in. Subset specified: FACS-sorted CD8+CD4-CCR7+CD45RA+ naive T cells. The receptors stem from a human donor in good health. Some libraries in this study had Jurkat cell RNA spiked in.

This clonotype has ten or more counts. J is TRBJ2-7 and V is TRBV7-9, with TRBD1 identical over 7 bases. Germline CDR1 SEHNR, CDR2 FQNEAQ (reference sequence). The CDR3 runs to 15 residues. J lost 0 bases, V lost 0 bases, and 2 bases had no gene match. CDR3 coding DNA: TGTGCCAGCAGCTTAGCAGGGGGCAGCTCCTACGAGCAGTACTTC. Amino acid sequence: CASSLAGGSSYEQYF.

This clonotype was counted at least ten times. The chain has TRBV30 and TRBJ2-7, with D perhaps assigned TRBD1 or TRBD2 (6 bases each). The CDR3 contains 11 residues. The V gene's germline CDR1 is GTSNPN and CDR2 SVGIG (reference sequence). V lost 5 bases to trimming and J lost 2 bases, with 7 bases between them. CDR3 nucleotides: TGTGCCTGGCGGGGGCCCTACGAGCAGTACTTC. This encodes CAWRGPYEQYF.

This clonotype was seen many times. The genes are TRBV7-9 and TRBJ1-2, with a tentative D call TRBD1 (6 bases). Trimming took off 5 bases at V and 1 base at J, with 14 bases between the two ends. Germline loops: CDR1 SEHNR, CDR2 FQNEAQ (reference sequence). This CDR3 comprises 15 residues. The CDR3 loop reads CASSPTQGFNYGYTF. The CDR3 bases are TGTGCCAGCAGCCCTACACAGGGTTTTAACTATGGCTACACCTTC. Complete variable domain (other parts from reference TRBV7-9 and TRBJ1-2): DTGVSQNPRHKITKRGQNVTFRCDPISEHNRLYWYRQTLGQGPEFLTYFQNEAQLEKSRLLSDRFSAERPKGSFSTLEIQRTEQGDSAMYLCASSPTQGFNYGYTFGSGTRLTVV.

The chain links TRBV6-2 or TRBV6-3 to TRBJ1-5, with D possibly TRBD1 on 5 matching bases. The CDR3 spans 17 residues. Between the trimmed V and J ends, which lost 0 bases and 0 bases, there was a span of 12 bases. Looked up from germline, CDR1 is MNHEY and CDR2 is SVGEGT. CDR3 protein: CASSYSVDRYSNQPQHF. The CDR3 DNA follows: TGTGCCAGCAGTTACTCTGTTGACAGATATAGCAATCAGCCCCAGCATTTT.

This rearrangement joins TRBV12-5 to TRBJ1-1; D ambiguous. CDR1 and CDR2 (germline): LGHNT, FRNRAP. The CDR3 contains 13 residues. Trimming took 8 bases from V and 0 from J, leaving 10 bases between them. The chain's CDR3 is CASYLTVNTEAFF. Written as DNA, the CDR3 is TGTGCTAGTTATCTGACGGTGAACACTGAAGCTTTCTTT.

Many counts were recorded for this clonotype. This chain connects TRBV4-2 to TRBJ2-7; 13 bases agree with TRBD2. The CDR3 contains 17 residues. J lost 2 bases, V lost 0 bases, and 4 bases had no gene match. CDR1 and CDR2 from the germline V gene are LGHNA and YNFKEQ. The chain's CDR3 is CASSQEDGTSGTYEQYF. In nucleotides, the CDR3 is TGTGCCAGCAGCCAAGAGGATGGGACTAGCGGGACCTACGAGCAGTACTTC.

As concerns this clonotype: A much larger clone differs from this one at a single base, so this may be a read error. The V and J genes are TRBV5-1 and TRBJ1-1, with D possibly matching TRBD1 (5 bases). The CDR3 sequence is 13 residues long. Germline loops: CDR1 SGHRS, CDR2 YFSETQ. The CDR3 is CASSLDGTLEALF. The DNA of the CDR3 is TGCGCCAGCAGCTTGGATGGGACCCTTGAAGCTCTCTTT.

This clonotype was counted at least ten times. V usage is TRBV7-2 and J usage is TRBJ2-3; tentatively, D is TRBD1 (5 bases). This CDR3 is built from 15 residues. The V gene lost 5 bases and the J gene lost 1 base, with 13 bases spanning the gap. CDR1 SGHTA and CDR2 FQGNSA come from the germline V gene. CDR3 residues: CASSPGFGGTDTQYF. The CDR3 DNA is TGTGCCAGCAGCCCAGGGTTCGGAGGCACAGATACGCAGTATTTT.

This clonotype occurred many times. The chain uses TRBV7-2 and TRBJ2-7, with D possibly being TRBD2 (5 bases). Germline-derived CDR1 and CDR2 are SGHTA and FQGNSA. V lost 5 bases to trimming and J lost 2 bases, with 31 bases between them. The CDR3 contains 20 residues. The CDR3 loop reads CASSPGYAATTNLMTYEQYF. For the CDR3, the DNA is TGTGCCAGCAGCCCGGGGTATGCGGCGACAACTAACTTAATGACCTACGAGCAGTACTTC.

This clonotype was observed a handful of times. With a much larger clone just one base away, this may be a read error. This chain joins TRBV6-1 and TRBJ2-7; no clear D gene. CDR3 length equals 11 residues. Trimming pared 4 bases from V and 6 bases from J, leaving 7 bases between. Per germline, CDR1 MNHNS and CDR2 SASEGT. The CDR3 reads CASSVFTEQYF. The CDR3 DNA sequence: TGTGCCAGCAGTGTTTTCACCGAGCAGTACTTC.